The source of this T cell receptor (beta chain) is a study of pediatric ulcerative colitis. The CDR3 is made up of 18 amino acids. V gave up 5 bases and J gave up 0 bases, with 21 bases separating them. Germline loops: CDR1 SEHNR, CDR2 FQNEAQ (reference sequence). Rectal tissue came from one to two pinch biopsies taken at colonoscopy. The protocol was immunoSEQ multiplex PCR, while the TCRdb copy is restricted to in-frame clones and leaves out a portion. The sample contains about 35,000 clones, roughly 81% of which appear only once. The J gene is TRBJ2-3, the V gene TRBV7-9; possibly TRBD1 for D (5 bases). The sequenced sample consisted of gut tissue. This clonotype was sampled from a boy younger than 18 with mild ulcerative colitis. The CDR3 nucleotides are TGTGCCAGCAGCGTTAGGGGTGGGAATTTCCTTAGCACAGATACGCAGTATTTT. Its translation is CASSVRGGNFLSTDTQYF. The variable domain in full, with the rest retrieved from reference TRBV7-9 and TRBJ2-3, is DTGVSQNPRHKITKRGQNVTFRCDPISEHNRLYWYRQTLGQGPEFLTYFQNEAQLEKSRLLSDRFSAERPKGSFSTLEIQRTEQGDSAMYLCASSVRGGNFLSTDTQYFGPGTRLTVL.